The present TCR beta chain was sequenced within a study of Ad26.COV2.S vaccination and SARS-CoV-2 variants. Study conclusions and caveats: Assessments of TCR breadth and depth may have underestimated the total T cell responses.

Trimming took off 5 bases at V and 6 bases at J, with 22 bases between the two ends. CDR1 LNHDA and CDR2 SQIVND come from the germline V gene (reference sequence). CDR3 size: 16 residues. This clone has only one observation. Its antigen remains unidentified. Only in-frame clones appear in the TCRdb table, and some are missing; sequencing was by immunoSEQ multiplex PCR. The sample shows about 94,000 clones, 82% of them seen only once. The clonotype comes from a human donor who had recovered from COVID-19. Source: peripheral blood, taken after recovery from COVID-19. This chain connects TRBV19 to TRBJ1-1; a possible D gene is TRBD1 (6 bases). This chain's CDR3 is CASSPGQLTPGAEAFF. CDR3 coding DNA: TGTGCCAGTAGTCCAGGACAGCTAACACCCGGTGCTGAAGCTTTCTTT.